The following is a TCR beta chain sequence with its context. Antigen specificity is unknown. Individual cDNA molecules carried attached unique molecular identifiers. TCRdb processed the 5' RACE reads anew with MiXCR; each CDR3 protein has one entry. Of 84,000 or so distinct CDR3 sequences in the sample, 14% are singletons; the top ten hold roughly 9.7%. The source of the sample is a study of early T cells in non-severe SARS-CoV-2 infection. General study points: VDJdb matching, biased toward anti-spike CD8 responses, missed private and CD4 specificities.

V shed 5 bases and J shed 5 bases, with 13 bases lying between them. Germline V gene sequence: CDR1 SGHRS, CDR2 YFSETQ. The CDR3 is 13 residues long. Sequenced input: whole blood. The chain employs TRBV5-1 and TRBJ2-5; no firm D call. The sequence was obtained from an adult who was a healthcare worker with PCR-confirmed SARS-CoV-2 infection or an uninfected control (not recorded which). CDR3 sequence reads: CASSLGQRETQYF. The CDR3 coding sequence is TGCGCCAGCAGTCTGGGCCAGAGGGAGACCCAGTACTTC.